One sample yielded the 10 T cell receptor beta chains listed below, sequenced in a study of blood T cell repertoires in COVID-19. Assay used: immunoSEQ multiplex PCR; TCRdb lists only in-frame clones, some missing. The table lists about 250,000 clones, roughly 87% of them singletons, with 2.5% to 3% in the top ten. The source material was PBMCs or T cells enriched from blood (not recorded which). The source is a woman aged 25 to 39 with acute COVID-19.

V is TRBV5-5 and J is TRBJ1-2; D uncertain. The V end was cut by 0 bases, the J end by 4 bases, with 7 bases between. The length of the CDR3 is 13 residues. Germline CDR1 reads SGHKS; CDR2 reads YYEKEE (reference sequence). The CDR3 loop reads CASSLDRGYGYTF. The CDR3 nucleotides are TGTGCCAGCAGCTTGGATCGGGGCTATGGCTACACCTTC.

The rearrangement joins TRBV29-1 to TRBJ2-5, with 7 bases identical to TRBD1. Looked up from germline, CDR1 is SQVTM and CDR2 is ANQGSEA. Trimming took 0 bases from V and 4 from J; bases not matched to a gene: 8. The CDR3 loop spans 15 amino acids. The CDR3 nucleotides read TGCAGCGTTGAAGATCTTTTGAGGGGGCGAGAGACCCAGTACTTC. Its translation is CSVEDLLRGRETQYF.

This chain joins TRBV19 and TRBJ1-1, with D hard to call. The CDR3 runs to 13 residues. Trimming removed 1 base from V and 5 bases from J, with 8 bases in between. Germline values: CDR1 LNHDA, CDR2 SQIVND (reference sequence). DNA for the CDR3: TGTGCCAGTAGTATAGGCAGTTGGACTGAAGCTTTCTTT. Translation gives CASSIGSWTEAFF.

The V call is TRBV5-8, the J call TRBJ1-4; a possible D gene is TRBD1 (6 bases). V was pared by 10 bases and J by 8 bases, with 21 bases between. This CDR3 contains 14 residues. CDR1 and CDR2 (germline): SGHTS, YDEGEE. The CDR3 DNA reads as TGTGCCCTTTTGCCGGGGGGCGTCAGAGAAAAACTGTTTTTT. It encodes CALLPGGVREKLFF.

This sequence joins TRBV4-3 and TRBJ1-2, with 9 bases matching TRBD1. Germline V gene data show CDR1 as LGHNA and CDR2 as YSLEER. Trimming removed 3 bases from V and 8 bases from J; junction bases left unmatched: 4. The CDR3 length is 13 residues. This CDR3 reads CASSQNRGQGYTF. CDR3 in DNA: TGCGCCAGCAGCCAGAACAGGGGGCAGGGCTACACCTTC.

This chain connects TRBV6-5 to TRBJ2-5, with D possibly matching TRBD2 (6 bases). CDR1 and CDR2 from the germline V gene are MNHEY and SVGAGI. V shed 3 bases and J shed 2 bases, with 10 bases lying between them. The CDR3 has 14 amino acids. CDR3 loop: CASSYGGDQETQYF. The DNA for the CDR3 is TGTGCCAGCAGTTATGGCGGGGATCAAGAGACCCAGTACTTC.

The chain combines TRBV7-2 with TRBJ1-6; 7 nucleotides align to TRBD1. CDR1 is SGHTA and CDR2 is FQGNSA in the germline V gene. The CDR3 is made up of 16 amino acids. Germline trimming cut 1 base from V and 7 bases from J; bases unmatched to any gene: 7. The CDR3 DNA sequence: TGTGCCAGCAGCTTAGATCTTAGGGGGCGGAATTCACCCCTCCACTTT. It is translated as CASSLDLRGRNSPLHF. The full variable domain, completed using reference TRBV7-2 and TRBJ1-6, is GAGVSQSPSNKVTEKGKDVELRCDPISGHTALYWYRQSLGQGLEFLIYFQGNSAPDKSGLPSDRFSAERTGGSVSTLTIQRTQQEDSAVYLCASSLDLRGRNSPLHFGNGTRLTVT.

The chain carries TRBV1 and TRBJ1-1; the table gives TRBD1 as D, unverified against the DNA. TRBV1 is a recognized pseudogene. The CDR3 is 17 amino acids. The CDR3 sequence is CTSSQEGGDRKYLEAFF. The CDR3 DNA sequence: TGCACCAGCAGCCAAGAGGGTGGGGACAGGAAATATCTTGAAGCTTTCTTT.

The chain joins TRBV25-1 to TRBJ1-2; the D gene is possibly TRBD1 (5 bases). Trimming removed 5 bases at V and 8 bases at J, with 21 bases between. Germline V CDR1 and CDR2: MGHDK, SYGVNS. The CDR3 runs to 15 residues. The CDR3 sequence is CASSPYPRDSRGYTF. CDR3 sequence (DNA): TGTGCCAGCAGTCCCTACCCCCGGGACTCAAGGGGCTACACCTTC.

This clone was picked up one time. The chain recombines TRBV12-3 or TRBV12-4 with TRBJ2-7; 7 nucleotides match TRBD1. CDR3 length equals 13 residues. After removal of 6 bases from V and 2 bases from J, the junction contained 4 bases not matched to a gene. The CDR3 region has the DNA TGTGCCAGCAGAGGGACAGCGGCCTACGAGCAGTACTTC. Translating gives CASRGTAAYEQYF.